This entry features one T cell receptor (beta chain) sequence. This clonotype has just a few counts. Its antigen is not yet known. Base quality data are lacking; no much larger clone is found one base away. This sample stems from a study of T-cell memory formation after mild COVID-19 (dated by TCRdb to about 2021). Notes on the research overall: TCR sequence clusters from the two donors were found to be largely donor specific. In a couple of donors, T-cell clones that expanded and contracted after mild COVID-19 were tracked by sequencing TCRalpha and TCRbeta repertoires over time. The cohort comprised two young, previously healthy adult volunteers, one female and one male. On the study overall, not on this receptor specifically: Whether the second-wave clones peaking on day 37 were SARS-CoV-2 specific was not confirmed. Some responding clones were detected in pre-infection memory, suggesting pre-existing cross-reactive memory T cells joined the SARS-CoV-2 response. Clones that contracted from day 15 to 85 showed balanced CD4/CD8 phenotypes, whereas a second wave of clones that expanded from day 15 to 37 leaned towards CD4+. Contracting CD4+ clones were located mainly in the CM and EM memory subsets, whereas CD8+ clones were found to be enriched in EMRA. Only a couple of mild cases were covered in the study, and larger cohorts including severe cases with pre-infection samples were considered necessary.

The sample was run on an Illumina NovaSeq 6000. TCRalpha and TCRbeta cDNA libraries were built by 5'RACE with constant-segment primers, adding sample barcodes and unique molecular identifiers. RNA was extracted from every sample with Trizol reagent. Amplification of the libraries took two PCR steps, and the second step added a second sample barcode plus Illumina TruSeq adapters. Sequencing of libraries was performed on an Illumina NovaSeq with 2 x 150 bp paired-end reads. Per the original workflow: Reads were demultiplexed and collapsed into UMI-guided consensus sequences with migec v1.2.7. Using mixcr v2.1.11, the UMI consensuses were aligned to TRA and TRB V and J templates and assembled into clonotypes. Clonotypes were classified as expanded or contracted when called significant by both edgeR and NoisET, with noise models trained on biological replicates. edgeR calls used a false discovery rate-adjusted p below 0.01 and a log2 fold-change threshold of 1. PCA with hierarchical clustering of max-normalized trajectories of the 1000 most abundant clonotypes was used as exploratory dynamics analysis. Separately sequenced CD4+ and CD8+ repertoires were used to assign the CD4 or CD8 phenotype of responding clones. Through fastp at Q25 and MiXCR, TCRdb rebuilt clones from the public reads, retaining in-frame beta chains. Here each entry gathers all rows of one CDR3 protein and keeps the most common genes and DNA. TCRdb's processing, not the authors' own work, is the source of the V and J calls. Recorded for this sample are hundreds of thousands of distinct CDR3 sequences; roughly 20% of them occurred a single time. The biggest ten clones account for 7.5% to 10% of the sample.

Spanning cysteine to phenylalanine, the CDR3 consists of 16 amino acids. Solely the CDR3 DNA is kept, with 48 bases framed from the first base. V loses 4 bases at its end and J loses 3 bases; junction bases beyond the gene matches: 8. PBMCs were isolated by Ficoll-Paque density gradient centrifugation. The sequence joins TRBV12-3 or TRBV12-4 to TRBJ2-3, with 9 central nucleotides matching TRBD2. This receptor was identified in an adult woman who had mild COVID-19 (a few samples of this study predate the infection). The sample titles of this study are shuffled in the database, so cell type and time point are left out; the donor was told from shared clones. The sequencing sample was made of PBMCs or a T cell subset sorted from them (not recorded which). The nucleotide sequence reads TGTGCCAGCAGTTCCTTAGCGGGAGCAGGGACAGATACGCAGTATTTT. The resulting protein is CASSSLAGAGTDTQYF.